This section outlines one TCR beta chain sequence together with its context. These data originate in a study of long-term antiretroviral therapy in people with HIV. Samples were assayed with immunoSEQ v3.0 at survey level. Profiled with immunoSEQ multiplex PCR; TCRdb holds only in-frame clones, not every one. The top ten hold 2.5% to 3% of the sample, which has fewer than 45,000 clones, nearly 95% seen once. Germline V gene data show CDR1 as SGHKS and CDR2 as YYEKEE (reference sequence). The CDR3 has 15 amino acids. The V gene lost 1 base and the J gene lost 5 bases, with 16 bases spanning the gap. The V gene is TRBV5-5, the J gene TRBJ2-7; a weak D match, TRBD1 (5 bases). The sequence derives from a woman between 45 and 65 years old with HIV. The sequencing here drew on unsorted PBMCs, taken 3.7 years after starting antiretroviral therapy. In DNA form, the CDR3 reads TGTGCCAGCAGCTTGCAGGGTTCCACTTTGCACGAGCAGTACTTC. Protein sequence: CASSLQGSTLHEQYF.